These T cell receptor beta chains were read from a single sample in a study of CD8 T cells in ankylosing spondylitis. In TCRdb, the 5' RACE reads were re-called with MiXCR into one record per CDR3 protein. The data hold 800,000 to 900,000 distinct CDR3 sequences, with about an eighth observed a single time. Sequenced input: blood, either unsorted or a sorted T cell fraction (not recorded which). These receptors were taken from a male donor with ankylosing spondylitis. Each CDR3 is given with its conserved first and last residue. The D gene is left open where the match is weak. Rows give clone size only sometimes, using once, few, many, or a class for an expanded clone.

clone size: many; V gene: TRBV29-1; CDR3 length: 12; D gene: NA; J gene: TRBJ1-2; CDR3 protein: CSVANLVYGYTF
clone size: NA; V gene: TRBV18; CDR3 length: 19; D gene: TRBD1; J gene: TRBJ2-2; CDR3 protein: CASSPLRLVKDRATGELFF
clone size: few; V gene: TRBV6-2/TRBV6-3; CDR3 length: 16; D gene: NA; J gene: TRBJ2-2; CDR3 protein: CASSYSSRTPTGELFF
clone size: NA; V gene: TRBV10-2; CDR3 length: 14; D gene: NA; J gene: TRBJ2-1; CDR3 protein: CASLRTAWYNEQFF
clone size: NA; V gene: TRBV7-2; CDR3 length: 14; D gene: NA; J gene: TRBJ2-1; CDR3 protein: CASSRALAFVEQFF
clone size: many; V gene: TRBV18; CDR3 length: 14; D gene: NA; J gene: TRBJ1-4; CDR3 protein: CASSPGATNEKLFF
clone size: NA; V gene: TRBV7-7; CDR3 length: 13; D gene: NA; J gene: TRBJ2-3; CDR3 protein: CASSPGSSDTQYF
clone size: NA; V gene: TRBV7-9; CDR3 length: 15; D gene: NA; J gene: TRBJ1-1; CDR3 protein: CASSLMSRPGSEAFF
clone size: NA; V gene: TRBV20-1; CDR3 length: 12; D gene: NA; J gene: TRBJ1-1; CDR3 protein: CSGRTGGTEAFF
clone size: NA; V gene: TRBV3-1; CDR3 length: 13; D gene: NA; J gene: TRBJ1-1; CDR3 protein: CASSQTFDTEAFF
clone size: few; V gene: TRBV18; CDR3 length: 18; D gene: TRBD2; J gene: TRBJ2-3; CDR3 protein: CASSPVVSTSGSGDTQYF
clone size: few; V gene: TRBV7-2; CDR3 length: 15; D gene: NA; J gene: TRBJ1-2; CDR3 protein: CASSRSGNPPYGYTF
clone size: NA; V gene: TRBV6-5; CDR3 length: 15; D gene: TRBD2; J gene: TRBJ2-5; CDR3 protein: CASKPAGGFQETQYF
clone size: few; V gene: TRBV20-1; CDR3 length: 14; D gene: TRBD1; J gene: TRBJ2-7; CDR3 protein: CSASTGGFSYEQYF
clone size: many; V gene: TRBV12-3/TRBV12-4; CDR3 length: 12; D gene: NA; J gene: TRBJ1-1; CDR3 protein: CASSLEDSEAFF
clone size: NA; V gene: TRBV27; CDR3 length: 15; D gene: NA; J gene: TRBJ2-7; CDR3 protein: CASSPKLDRPYEQYF
clone size: NA; V gene: TRBV20-1; CDR3 length: 13; D gene: NA; J gene: TRBJ1-2; CDR3 protein: CSARDMGRYGYTF
clone size: NA; V gene: TRBV5-1; CDR3 length: 16; D gene: TRBD2; J gene: TRBJ2-1; CDR3 protein: CASSRALAGGPDEQFF
clone size: few; V gene: TRBV4-3; CDR3 length: 17; D gene: NA; J gene: TRBJ1-5; CDR3 protein: CASSLSLTGGASQPQHF
clone size: few; V gene: TRBV20-1; CDR3 length: 15; D gene: NA; J gene: TRBJ2-1; CDR3 protein: CSASDGRLSYNEQFF
clone size: NA; V gene: TRBV20-1; CDR3 length: 14; D gene: NA; J gene: TRBJ2-1; CDR3 protein: CSAIRPDSHNEQFF
clone size: NA; V gene: TRBV20-1; CDR3 length: 13; D gene: NA; J gene: TRBJ2-5; CDR3 protein: CSARKSGVETQYF
clone size: many; V gene: TRBV11-2; CDR3 length: 14; D gene: NA; J gene: TRBJ1-2; CDR3 protein: CASSFSAANYGYTF
clone size: few; V gene: TRBV25-1; CDR3 length: 14; D gene: TRBD2; J gene: TRBJ2-1; CDR3 protein: CASSGAGAPNEQFF
clone size: NA; V gene: TRBV20-1; CDR3 length: 13; D gene: NA; J gene: TRBJ1-2; CDR3 protein: CSARDSGNYGYTF
clone size: many; V gene: TRBV5-1; CDR3 length: 13; D gene: NA; J gene: TRBJ2-1; CDR3 protein: CASSLVRVHEQFF
clone size: few; V gene: TRBV27; CDR3 length: 15; D gene: TRBD2; J gene: TRBJ2-1; CDR3 protein: CASLRGASGDNEQFF
clone size: few; V gene: TRBV30; CDR3 length: 16; D gene: TRBD1; J gene: TRBJ1-5; CDR3 protein: CAWKKGGAGSNQPQHF
clone size: many; V gene: TRBV29-1; CDR3 length: 16; D gene: NA; J gene: TRBJ2-2; CDR3 protein: CSVETPGDFTTGELFF
clone size: many; V gene: TRBV7-2; CDR3 length: 15; D gene: TRBD2; J gene: TRBJ2-1; CDR3 protein: CASSLKSSGGNEQFF
clone size: NA; V gene: TRBV7-9; CDR3 length: 15; D gene: TRBD1; J gene: TRBJ2-1; CDR3 protein: CASSFLGTGDNEQFF
clone size: many; V gene: TRBV6-5; CDR3 length: 13; D gene: TRBD1; J gene: TRBJ2-7; CDR3 protein: CATYGDRVVEQYF
clone size: few; V gene: TRBV7-9; CDR3 length: 16; D gene: TRBD1; J gene: TRBJ2-2; CDR3 protein: CASSDRQGWNTGELFF
clone size: few; V gene: TRBV21-1; CDR3 length: 15; D gene: NA; J gene: TRBJ2-7; CDR3 protein: CASSLRDRGIVEQYF
clone size: many; V gene: TRBV29-1; CDR3 length: 17; D gene: TRBD2; J gene: TRBJ2-1; CDR3 protein: CSVEGGLAGTISNEQFF
clone size: NA; V gene: TRBV15; CDR3 length: 15; D gene: NA; J gene: TRBJ1-5; CDR3 protein: CATSPFQGTNQPQHF
clone size: NA; V gene: TRBV11-2; CDR3 length: 13; D gene: NA; J gene: TRBJ2-1; CDR3 protein: CASSSLDYNEQFF
clone size: few; V gene: TRBV18; CDR3 length: 17; D gene: NA; J gene: TRBJ1-6; CDR3 protein: CASSPAPWQQNGSPLHF
clone size: few; V gene: TRBV6-5; CDR3 length: 14; D gene: TRBD1; J gene: TRBJ1-2; CDR3 protein: CASSSGTDNYGYTF
clone size: NA; V gene: TRBV6-1; CDR3 length: 14; D gene: NA; J gene: TRBJ1-4; CDR3 protein: CASRRGRINEKLFF
clone size: few; V gene: TRBV10-3; CDR3 length: 14; D gene: TRBD2; J gene: TRBJ2-1; CDR3 protein: CAIKASGSDLEQFF
clone size: few; V gene: TRBV20-1; CDR3 length: 13; D gene: NA; J gene: TRBJ2-7; CDR3 protein: CSAPQDTVYEQYF
clone size: NA; V gene: TRBV6-5; CDR3 length: 13; D gene: NA; J gene: TRBJ2-7; CDR3 protein: CASSSITWGEQYF
clone size: few; V gene: TRBV7-9; CDR3 length: 17; D gene: NA; J gene: TRBJ1-4; CDR3 protein: CASSLRPGGGTNEKLFF
clone size: few; V gene: TRBV12-3/TRBV12-4; CDR3 length: 16; D gene: NA; J gene: TRBJ1-1; CDR3 protein: CASSLSGRGSNTEAFF
clone size: NA; V gene: TRBV6-2/TRBV6-3; CDR3 length: 14; D gene: TRBD1; J gene: TRBJ1-1; CDR3 protein: CASRDRDRGSEAFF
clone size: few; V gene: TRBV20-1; CDR3 length: 13; D gene: NA; J gene: TRBJ2-7; CDR3 protein: CSARYNGGSEQYF
clone size: NA; V gene: TRBV20-1; CDR3 length: 11; D gene: NA; J gene: TRBJ1-1; CDR3 protein: CSARRGRDVFF
clone size: many; V gene: TRBV10-3; CDR3 length: 13; D gene: NA; J gene: TRBJ1-5; CDR3 protein: CAITNSQNQPQHF
clone size: NA; V gene: TRBV28; CDR3 length: 13; D gene: NA; J gene: TRBJ2-1; CDR3 protein: CASRRGSSNEQFF